This T cell receptor (beta chain) was recorded in a study of blood T cell repertoires in COVID-19. The method was immunoSEQ multiplex PCR; TCRdb's version includes in-frame clones alone and lacks a portion of them. The sample has about 150,000 clones, roughly nine tenths seen once. The clonotype originates from a woman in her fifties or sixties with active COVID-19. The sequencing input was peripheral blood.

The CDR3 sequence: CASSLRRTEQETQYF. CDR3 coding DNA: TGTGCCAGCAGCCTCAGGAGGACGGAACAAGAGACCCAGTACTTC. This chain links TRBV3-1 (or the pseudogene TRBV3-2) with TRBJ2-5; the D gene is possibly TRBD2 (5 bases). The V and J ends lost 4 bases and 2 bases respectively, with 14 bases between them. This CDR3 has 15 amino acids. Germline CDR1 reads LGHDT; CDR2 reads YNNKEL (reference sequence).